This passage covers 31 T cell receptor beta chains from one sample sequenced in a study of shared clonotypes between healthy human individuals. Terminally differentiated effector memory CD45RA+ cells were excluded by CCR7 positive selection of CD45RO-negative cells. The table came from immunoSEQ multiplex PCR; TCRdb's copy has only in-frame clones and leaves some out. The table includes millions of clones, under 95% detected once. Sequencing input: naive CD8+ T cells from PBMCs. The receptors derive from a man younger than 30 in good health. Some clones in this sample may be carry-over from other donors' samples.

The V and J genes are TRBV11-2 and TRBJ2-7, with 9 bases lining up with TRBD2. Germline lookup yields CDR1 SGHAT and CDR2 FQNNGV. The length of the CDR3 is 15 residues. V dropped 6 bases and J dropped 4; count of bases not matched to a gene: 10. The CDR3, as DNA: TGTGCCAGCAGATTTCATGCGGGAGGGAAGTACGAGCAGTACTTC. Translating it yields CASRFHAGGKYEQYF.

This sequence joins TRBV19 and TRBJ2-7; no clear D. The V end was cut by 5 bases, the J end by 3 bases, with 17 bases between. This CDR3 has 15 amino acids. Germline V CDR1 and CDR2: LNHDA, SQIVND (reference sequence). CDR3 nucleotide sequence: TGTGCCAGTAGTTCCCTGGCGCCCGACCGCTACGAGCAGTACTTC. Translating gives CASSSLAPDRYEQYF.

The chain employs TRBV6-1 and TRBJ2-1; no clear D gene. CDR1 and CDR2 (germline): MNHNS, SASEGT. Trimming took 1 base from V and 4 from J, leaving 11 bases between them. The length of the CDR3 is 15 residues. The CDR3 region is CASSEDHAQYNEQFF. CDR3 in DNA: TGTGCCAGCAGTGAAGATCACGCCCAATACAATGAGCAGTTCTTC.

The genes are TRBV18 and TRBJ2-2, with 10 nucleotides matching TRBD1. V was clipped by 6 bases and J by 4 bases; unmatched bases: 2. Germline V gene sequence: CDR1 KGHSH, CDR2 LQKENI. The CDR3 has 14 amino acids. CDR3 residues: CASSGQGPTGELFF. The CDR3 DNA reads as TGTGCCAGCTCGGGACAGGGGCCCACCGGGGAGCTGTTTTTT.

This chain joins TRBV25-1 and TRBJ2-3, with 8 bases aligning to TRBD2. Germline assignment: CDR1 MGHDK and CDR2 SYGVNS. Germline trimming cut 8 bases from V and 4 bases from J; bases unmatched to any gene: 5. The CDR3 extends over 13 amino acids. The CDR3 here is CASGSGSADTQYF. In DNA form, the CDR3 reads TGTGCCAGCGGGAGCGGGAGTGCAGATACGCAGTATTTT.

The V and J genes are TRBV9 and TRBJ1-1, with a weak D call TRBD1 (5 bases). Germline loops: CDR1 SGDLS, CDR2 YYNGEE. CDR3 length equals 15 residues. Trimming pared 0 bases from V and 4 bases from J, leaving 13 bases between. CDR3 DNA: TGTGCCAGCAGCGTAGAGGACACCTGGCGCACTGAAGCTTTCTTT. It codes for CASSVEDTWRTEAFF.

V usage is TRBV9 and J usage is TRBJ2-5, with TRBD2 matching over 9 bases. J was trimmed by 2 bases and V by 1 base; bases with no gene match: 3. The length of the CDR3 is 15 residues. Per the germline V gene, CDR1 is SGDLS and CDR2 is YYNGEE. The DNA for the CDR3 is TGTGCCAGCAGCGTATATAGCGGGAGACAAGAGACCCAGTACTTC. It translates to CASSVYSGRQETQYF.

The chain recombines TRBV4-3 with TRBJ1-1, with 9 bases identical to TRBD1. With 4 bases clipped from V and 3 bases from J, the junction kept 6 bases outside the gene matches. The CDR3 consists of 15 residues. Germline V gives CDR1 LGHNA, CDR2 YSLEER. The CDR3 DNA sequence: TGCGCCAGCAGCCCCCTAGGGACAGGGTACACTGAAGCTTTCTTT. It translates to CASSPLGTGYTEAFF.

The rearrangement links TRBV9 to TRBJ2-5; D may be TRBD1 or TRBD2 (6 bases each). The V end lost 0 bases, the J end lost 1 base, and 16 bases lay between the germline ends. This CDR3 has 17 amino acids. The germline V gene has CDR1 SGDLS and CDR2 YYNGEE. Here the CDR3 DNA reads TGTGCCAGCAGCGTAGGGCGGGGTAGGGGGACCCAAGAGACCCAGTACTTC. Amino acid sequence: CASSVGRGRGTQETQYF. The full variable domain, its missing parts supplied by reference TRBV9 and TRBJ2-5, is DSGVTQTPKHLITATGQRVTLRCSPRSGDLSVYWYQQSLDQGLQFLIQYYNGEERAKGNILERFSAQQFPDLHSELNLSSLELGDSALYFCASSVGRGRGTQETQYFGPGTRLLVL.

The chain combines TRBV27 with TRBJ2-1; D possibly uses TRBD1 or TRBD2 (5 bases each). The V gene's germline CDR1 is MNHEY and CDR2 SMNVEV (reference sequence). V was clipped by 2 bases and J by 5 bases, with 19 bases between them. The length of the CDR3 is 17 residues. The CDR3 protein is CASSLRLRDPPDNEQFF. The CDR3 DNA reads as TGTGCCAGCAGTTTACGTCTCAGGGACCCACCCGACAATGAGCAGTTCTTC.

The rearrangement uses TRBV10-3 and TRBJ2-7; 9 bases map to TRBD2. The CDR3 is 17 residues long. The germline V gene has CDR1 ENHRY and CDR2 SYGVKD. The V gene end was trimmed by 6 bases and the J gene end by 3 bases; junction bases not matched to a gene: 15. The CDR3 here is CAISPPTYSGSNYEQYF. Here the CDR3 DNA reads TGTGCCATCAGCCCACCTACATATAGCGGGAGTAACTACGAGCAGTACTTC.

With respect to this clone: At the DNA level, this CDR3 is encoded by other sequences in the same sample as well. V is TRBV7-9 and J is TRBJ2-7; the D is unclear. The ends were cut back, 1 base at V and 7 bases at J, with 8 bases in the middle. The CDR3 contains 12 residues. Looked up from germline, CDR1 is SEHNR and CDR2 is FQNEAQ (reference sequence). The CDR3: CASSLGLAEQYF. In DNA, the CDR3 is TGTGCCAGCAGCTTAGGCTTGGCAGAGCAGTACTTC.

This chain connects TRBV28 to TRBJ2-5; D tentatively reads TRBD1 or TRBD2 (5 bases each). Germline V gene lookup returns CDR1 MDHEN and CDR2 SYDVKM. V lost 6 bases and J 5 bases, leaving 16 bases between the germline ends. The CDR3 sequence is 14 residues long. The CDR3: CASRVFLWGETQYF. The CDR3 DNA reads as TGTGCCAGCAGGGTTTTCCTCTGGGGGGAGACCCAGTACTTC. The full variable domain, with the rest looked up from reference TRBV28 and TRBJ2-5, is DVKVTQSSRYLVKRTGEKVFLECVQDMDHENMFWYRQDPGLGLRLIYFSYDVKMKEKGDIPEGYSVSREKKERFSLILESASTNQTSMYLCASRVFLWGETQYFGPGTRLLVL.

V and J are TRBV7-2 and TRBJ2-3; 7 bases align to TRBD1. This CDR3 region has 15 residues. The junction had 8 bases not matched to a gene; V was cut back by 4 bases and J by 4 bases. Germline CDR1 SGHTA, CDR2 FQGNSA. CDR3: CASSSRQGGADTQYF. The CDR3 DNA reads as TGTGCCAGCAGCTCCCGACAGGGTGGGGCAGATACGCAGTATTTT.

The chain couples TRBV4-3 to TRBJ2-7; possible D gene TRBD2, 5 bases. This CDR3 contains 16 residues. CDR1 is LGHNA and CDR2 is YSLEER in the germline V gene. Trimming removed 3 bases at V and 5 bases at J, with 20 bases between. As DNA, the CDR3 is TGCGCCAGCAGCCAGGATGACACATCGGGATTCGACGAGCAGTACTTC. It translates to CASSQDDTSGFDEQYF.

The V gene is TRBV10-2, the J gene TRBJ2-7, with TRBD1 identical over 11 bases. CDR1 WSHSY and CDR2 SAAADI come from the germline V gene. CDR3 size: 15 residues. The J segment lost 3 bases and the V segment lost 9 bases, leaving 10 bases of the junction unmatched. CDR3: CASAFRDRGSYEQYF. In nucleotides, the CDR3 is TGCGCCAGTGCCTTTCGGGACAGGGGGAGCTACGAGCAGTACTTC.

The rearrangement uses TRBV7-9 and TRBJ2-7; possible D gene TRBD1, 6 bases. Germline V gene lookup returns CDR1 SEHNR and CDR2 FQNEAQ (reference sequence). CDR3 length: 15 amino acids. Deletions cut 6 bases from V and 0 bases from J, with 15 bases between. The CDR3 nucleotides read TGTGCCAGCAGTACGGGACACTCTCCCTCCTACGAGCAGTACTTC. Translating it yields CASSTGHSPSYEQYF. Full variable domain (outside the CDR3, taken from reference TRBV7-9 and TRBJ2-7): DTGVSQNPRHKITKRGQNVTFRCDPISEHNRLYWYRQTLGQGPEFLTYFQNEAQLEKSRLLSDRFSAERPKGSFSTLEIQRTEQGDSAMYLCASSTGHSPSYEQYFGPGTRLTVT.

The chain links TRBV27 to TRBJ1-5; 7 positions agree with TRBD1. The V gene's germline CDR1 is MNHEY and CDR2 SMNVEV (reference sequence). This CDR3 region has 14 residues. V dropped 6 bases and J dropped 5; count of bases not matched to a gene: 7. In DNA, the CDR3 is TGTGCCAGCAGGGGCAGGGGGGGGGATCAGCCCCAGCATTTT. As protein: CASRGRGGDQPQHF.

This clone showed up just once. The rearrangement links TRBV27 to TRBJ2-7, with D hard to call. This CDR3 comprises 11 residues. Germline V gives CDR1 MNHEY, CDR2 SMNVEV (reference sequence). Trimming took 5 bases from V and 4 from J, leaving 6 bases between them. Written as DNA, the CDR3 is TGTGCCAGCAGTACTTGGTACGAGCAGTACTTC. Amino acid sequence: CASSTWYEQYF.

The rearrangement links TRBV7-8 to TRBJ2-3, with TRBD2 matching over 10 bases. The CDR3 covers 16 residues. Germline V gene lookup returns CDR1 SGHVS and CDR2 FQNEAQ. V trimming: 5 bases; J trimming: 2 bases; junction bases outside the gene matches: 7. CDR3 DNA sequence: TGTGCCAGCAGCGGCGGACTAGCGGTATTCACAGATACGCAGTATTTT. Amino acid sequence: CASSGGLAVFTDTQYF.

This clone came up once. The rearrangement links TRBV7-6 to TRBJ2-7, with 11 nucleotides matching TRBD1. Losses at the gene ends were 1 base for V and 4 bases for J; bases not matched to a gene: 3. The germline gives CDR1 SGHVS, CDR2 FNYEAQ. The CDR3 has 15 amino acids. The CDR3 protein is CASSLEDRGRYEQYF. The CDR3 DNA is TGTGCCAGCAGCTTAGAGGACAGGGGGCGATACGAGCAGTACTTC.

The chain joins TRBV29-1 to TRBJ2-2, with D tentatively TRBD2 (6 bases). CDR3 length: 15 amino acids. V lost 6 bases and J 1 base, leaving 15 bases between the germline ends. Germline V gives CDR1 SQVTM, CDR2 ANQGSEA. The CDR3 region is CSVGVGTLNTGELFF. For the CDR3, the DNA is TGCAGCGTGGGGGTCGGGACTTTGAACACCGGGGAGCTGTTTTTT.

V usage is TRBV28 and J usage is TRBJ1-6; D is undetermined. The CDR3 contains 15 residues. Between the trimmed V and J ends, which lost 6 bases and 8 bases, there was a span of 17 bases. Germline V lookup: CDR1 MDHEN, CDR2 SYDVKM. CDR3 DNA sequence: TGTGCCAGCAGCCCGAGTACAAGTGGTGATTCACCCCTCCACTTT. It encodes CASSPSTSGDSPLHF. Looking up the rest from reference TRBV28 and TRBJ1-6 gives the full variable domain: DVKVTQSSRYLVKRTGEKVFLECVQDMDHENMFWYRQDPGLGLRLIYFSYDVKMKEKGDIPEGYSVSREKKERFSLILESASTNQTSMYLCASSPSTSGDSPLHFGNGTRLTVT.

The genes are TRBV27 and TRBJ2-7; 11 positions match TRBD2. Germline V gene lookup returns CDR1 MNHEY and CDR2 SMNVEV (reference sequence). CDR3 length equals 15 residues. V gave up 7 bases and J gave up 4 bases; unmatched junction bases: 9. The CDR3 loop reads CASMALAGGFYEQYF. The CDR3, as DNA: TGTGCCAGCATGGCCCTAGCGGGAGGATTTTACGAGCAGTACTTC.

The V gene is TRBV10-1, the J gene TRBJ2-5; D is undetermined. CDR1 is WNHNN, CDR2 SYGVQD, per germline (reference sequence). The V gene lost 7 bases and the J gene lost 0 bases, with 12 bases spanning the gap. The CDR3 covers 14 residues. CDR3 DNA: TGCGCCAGCAACATACCCGAGTACCAAGAGACCCAGTACTTC. Translated, it gives CASNIPEYQETQYF.

The V gene is TRBV12-5, the J gene TRBJ2-2, with 8 positions matching TRBD2. Unmatched junction bases numbered 11, after V lost 5 bases and J lost 3 bases. This CDR3 comprises 17 residues. Germline lookup yields CDR1 LGHNT and CDR2 FRNRAP. CDR3 loop: CASGPGLAGADTGELFF. The CDR3 DNA follows: TGTGCTAGTGGTCCAGGACTAGCCGGAGCGGACACCGGGGAGCTGTTTTTT.

V usage is TRBV11-2 and J usage is TRBJ2-7; TRBD2 agrees at 10 bases. Germline V gene lookup returns CDR1 SGHAT and CDR2 FQNNGV. V shed 5 bases, J shed 3 bases, and the junction held 7 bases outside the gene matches. The length of the CDR3 is 15 residues. CDR3 coding DNA: TGTGCCAGCAGCCTCTCGGCTAGCGGGGGCTACGAGCAGTACTTC. As protein: CASSLSASGGYEQYF.

The chain has TRBV7-8 and TRBJ2-7, with a weak D call TRBD2 (5 bases). CDR3 size: 16 residues. V dropped 1 base and J dropped 3 bases, with 16 bases sitting between them. Germline lookup yields CDR1 SGHVS and CDR2 FQNEAQ. The CDR3 DNA reads TGTGCCAGCAGCTTAGGGACTGGGAAAGGAAGCTACGAGCAGTACTTC. This translates into CASSLGTGKGSYEQYF.

The gene calls are TRBV19 and TRBJ2-7, with TRBD1 matching over 9 bases. This CDR3 comprises 15 residues. Germline-derived CDR1 and CDR2 are LNHDA and SQIVND (reference sequence). V was clipped by 4 bases and J by 6 bases; unmatched bases: 10. CDR3 loop: CASSKPGQGWGEQYF. The CDR3 bases are TGTGCCAGTAGTAAACCGGGACAGGGTTGGGGCGAGCAGTACTTC. The variable domain in full, completed from reference TRBV19 and TRBJ2-7, reads DGGITQSPKYLFRKEGQNVTLSCEQNLNHDAMYWYRQDPGQGLRLIYYSQIVNDFQKGDIAEGYSVSREKKESFPLTVTSAQKNPTAFYLCASSKPGQGWGEQYFGPGTRLTVT.

The V and J genes are TRBV7-8 and TRBJ1-2; no reliable D call. Germline V gives CDR1 SGHVS, CDR2 FQNEAQ. Trimming removed 1 base from V and 2 bases from J, with 8 bases in between. The CDR3 contains 14 residues. CDR3 sequence (DNA): TGTGCCAGCAGCTTAGAGGGAGAAAACTATGGCTACACCTTC. Protein sequence: CASSLEGENYGYTF.

The chain combines TRBV19 with TRBJ1-5, with unresolved D. CDR1 and CDR2 from the germline V gene are LNHDA and SQIVND (reference sequence). Between the trimmed V and J ends, which lost 3 bases and 6 bases, there was a span of 9 bases. The CDR3 runs to 13 residues. DNA for the CDR3: TGTGCCAGTAGTATGCGGGTAGGTCAGCCCCAGCATTTT. The encoded protein is CASSMRVGQPQHF.